This entry is about one T cell receptor beta chain. No cognate antigen has been identified for it. Nothing much larger sits one base from this clone, and base qualities are not available. One collaborating source in Seattle enrolled patients during active infection and followed them longitudinally through the course of disease. Collaborating institutions collected whole blood in K2EDTA tubes following their own protocols. For TCRbeta analysis, collaborators shipped samples as frozen whole blood, isolated PBMCs, or DNA extracted from either of those sample types. TCRbeta CDR3 regions were amplified from genomic DNA by means of the immunoSEQ Assay, a bias-controlled multiplex PCR. The source study handled its data this way. The number of nucleated cells in each sample was estimated from the amplification of reference gene primers within the assay. Sequence reads were collapsed and filtered to measure the absolute abundance of every unique TCRbeta CDR3 rearrangement. For each sample, productive Simpson clonality was calculated as the square root of Simpson's diversity index across productive rearrangements. Imported from immuneACCESS, the table was reduced by TCRdb to in-frame sequences with V and J called. These copies leave out some clones; in studies compared against another copy, an unresolved V gene accounts for under half, and the cause of the remainder is not known. That table furnishes V, J and clone size, whereas the DNA furnished D and trimming. Counted in this sample were 300,000 to 400,000 clones; roughly 86% of them appeared once. The ten most abundant clones make up roughly 9.9% of the sample.

This sample is part of a study of blood T cell repertoires in COVID-19 (dated by TCRdb to 2019 to 2021). Notes on the research overall: The collaborator samples originated in the United States, Italy and Spain and spanned the acute and convalescent phases of COVID-19. The sample metadata nearly always contained a de-identified subject ID, COVID-19 status, age in years and sex. HLA class I and class II types, where available, came from metadata supplied by the sample provider rather than from assay-based typing. Samples came from the ongoing ImmuneRACE study (first 160 participants) plus 1,254 subjects from 6 global collaborators. Deeply sampled blood TCRbeta repertoires from subjects exposed to, actively infected with, or recovered from COVID-19 were included in the dataset. The repertoires were released in a freely available public database intended as a resource for research on the immune response to SARS-CoV-2. The material from the prospective study consisted of cDNA or gDNA derived from T cells, B-cell-depleted T cells, or PBMCs. The full study reports these points: Clinical and demographic metadata were provided uncurated, with the amount varying by source and participant.

The CDR3 numbers 14 residues from cysteine through phenylalanine. CDR3 DNA is the only sequence kept; it has 42 bases, read in frame from the first base. V is trimmed back by 5 bases and J by 3 bases, and the junction contains 7 bases that no gene match accounts for. For CDR1 and CDR2, the germline V gene lists SGHTA and FQGTGA. The specimen sequenced was peripheral blood. The clonotype comes from a man aged 25 to 45 with COVID-19, enrolled during active disease. The chain couples TRBV7-3 to TRBJ2-7, with 7 middle bases fitting TRBD1. This receptor carries the CDR3 CASSPRQGFYEQYF. The nucleotide sequence is TGTGCCAGCAGCCCCCGACAGGGATTCTACGAGCAGTACTTC. Joined to the reference TRBV7-3 and TRBJ2-7 proteins, this CDR3 gives the full variable domain: GAGVSQTPSNKVTEKGKYVELRCDPISGHTALYWYRQSLGQGPEFLIYFQGTGAADDSGLPNDRFFAVRPEGSVSTLKIQRTERGDSAVYLCASSPRQGFYEQYFGPGTRLTVT.